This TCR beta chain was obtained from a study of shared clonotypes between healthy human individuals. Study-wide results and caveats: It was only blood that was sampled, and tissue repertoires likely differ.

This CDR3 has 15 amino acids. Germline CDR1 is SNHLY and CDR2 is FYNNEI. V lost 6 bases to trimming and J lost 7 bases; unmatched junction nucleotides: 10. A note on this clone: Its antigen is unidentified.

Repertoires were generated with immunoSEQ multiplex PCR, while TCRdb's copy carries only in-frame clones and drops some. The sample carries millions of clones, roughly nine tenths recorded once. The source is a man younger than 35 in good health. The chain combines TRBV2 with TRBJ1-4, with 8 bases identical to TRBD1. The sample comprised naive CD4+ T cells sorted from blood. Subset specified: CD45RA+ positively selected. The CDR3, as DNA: TGTGCCAGCAGGAGACAGGGGTGGAGTGGTGAAAAACTGTTTTTT. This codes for CASRRQGWSGEKLFF.